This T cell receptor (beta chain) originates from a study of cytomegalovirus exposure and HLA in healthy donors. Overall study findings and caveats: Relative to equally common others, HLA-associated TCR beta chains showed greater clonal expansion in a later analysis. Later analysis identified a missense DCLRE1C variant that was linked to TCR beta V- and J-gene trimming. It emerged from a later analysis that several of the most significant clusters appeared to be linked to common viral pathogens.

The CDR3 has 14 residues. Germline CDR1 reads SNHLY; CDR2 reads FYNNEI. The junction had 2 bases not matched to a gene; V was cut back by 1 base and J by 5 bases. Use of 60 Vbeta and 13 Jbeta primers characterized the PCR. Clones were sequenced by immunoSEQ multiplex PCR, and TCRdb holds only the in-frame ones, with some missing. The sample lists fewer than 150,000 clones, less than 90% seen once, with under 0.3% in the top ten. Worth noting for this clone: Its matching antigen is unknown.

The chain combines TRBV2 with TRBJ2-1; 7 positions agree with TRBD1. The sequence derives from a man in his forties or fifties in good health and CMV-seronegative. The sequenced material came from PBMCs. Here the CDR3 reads CASSEDRGNNEQFF. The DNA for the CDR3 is TGTGCCAGCAGTGAAGACAGGGGCAACAATGAGCAGTTCTTC.